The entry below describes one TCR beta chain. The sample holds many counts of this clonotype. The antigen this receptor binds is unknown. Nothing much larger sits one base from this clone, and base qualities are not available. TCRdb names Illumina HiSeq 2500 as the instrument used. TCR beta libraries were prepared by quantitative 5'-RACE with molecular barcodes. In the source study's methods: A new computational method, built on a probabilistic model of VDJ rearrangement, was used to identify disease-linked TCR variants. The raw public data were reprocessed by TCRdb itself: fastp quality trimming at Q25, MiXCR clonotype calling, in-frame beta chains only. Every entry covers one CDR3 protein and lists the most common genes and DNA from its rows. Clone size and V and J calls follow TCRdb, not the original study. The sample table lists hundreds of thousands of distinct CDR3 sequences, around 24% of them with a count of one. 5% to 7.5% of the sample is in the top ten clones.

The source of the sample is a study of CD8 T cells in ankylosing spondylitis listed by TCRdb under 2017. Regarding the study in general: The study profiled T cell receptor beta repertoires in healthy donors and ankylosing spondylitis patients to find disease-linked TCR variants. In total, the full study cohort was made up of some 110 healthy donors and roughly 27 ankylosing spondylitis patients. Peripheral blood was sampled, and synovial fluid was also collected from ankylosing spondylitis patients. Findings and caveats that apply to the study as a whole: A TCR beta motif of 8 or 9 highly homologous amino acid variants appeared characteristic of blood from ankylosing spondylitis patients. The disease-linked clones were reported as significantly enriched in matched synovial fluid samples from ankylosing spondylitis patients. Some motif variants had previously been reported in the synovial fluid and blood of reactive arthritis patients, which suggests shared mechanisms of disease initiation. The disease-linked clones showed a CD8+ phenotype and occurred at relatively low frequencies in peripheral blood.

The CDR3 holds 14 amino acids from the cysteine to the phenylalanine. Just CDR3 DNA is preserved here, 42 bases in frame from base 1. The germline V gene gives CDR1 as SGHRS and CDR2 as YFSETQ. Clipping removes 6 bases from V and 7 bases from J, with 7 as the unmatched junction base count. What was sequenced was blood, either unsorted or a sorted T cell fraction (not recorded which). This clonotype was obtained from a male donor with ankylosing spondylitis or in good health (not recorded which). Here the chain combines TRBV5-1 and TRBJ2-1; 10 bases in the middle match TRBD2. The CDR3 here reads CASNPSGSGNEQFF. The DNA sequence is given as TGCGCCAGCAATCCTAGCGGGAGCGGGAATGAGCAGTTCTTC.